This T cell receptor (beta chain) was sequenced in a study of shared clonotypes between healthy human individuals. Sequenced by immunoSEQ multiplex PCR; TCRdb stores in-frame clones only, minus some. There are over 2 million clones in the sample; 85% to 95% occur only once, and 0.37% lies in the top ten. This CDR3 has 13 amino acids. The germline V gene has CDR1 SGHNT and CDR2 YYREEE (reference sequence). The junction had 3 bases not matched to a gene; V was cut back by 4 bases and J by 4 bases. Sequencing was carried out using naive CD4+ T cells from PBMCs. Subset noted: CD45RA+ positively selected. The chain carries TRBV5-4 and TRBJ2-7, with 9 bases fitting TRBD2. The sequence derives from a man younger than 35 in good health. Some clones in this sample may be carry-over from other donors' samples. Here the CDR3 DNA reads TGTGCCAGCAGCCGCGGGGGGGGTTACGAGCAGTACTTC. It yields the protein CASSRGGGYEQYF. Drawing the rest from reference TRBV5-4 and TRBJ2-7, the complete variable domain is ETGVTQSPTHLIKTRGQQVTLRCSSQSGHNTVSWYQQALGQGPQFIFQYYREEENGRGNFPPRFSGLQFPNYSSELNVNALELDDSALYLCASSRGGGYEQYFGPGTRLTVT.